The 9 T cell receptor beta chains given below trace back to one sample, sequenced in a study of blood T cell repertoires in COVID-19. Libraries were prepared by immunoSEQ multiplex PCR; TCRdb keeps only in-frame clonotypes and omits some of them. The table shows over 200,000 clones, with more than 85% occurring only once. Specimen: peripheral blood. The receptors originated from a middle-aged man with active or convalescent COVID-19.

The chain employs TRBV11-1 and TRBJ2-2; tentative D call: TRBD1 (6 bases). The CDR3 has 16 amino acids. The V end lost 5 bases, the J end lost 1 base, and 14 bases lay between the germline ends. CDR1 and CDR2 (germline): SGHAT, FQDESV (reference sequence). CDR3 loop: CASSPEQGRNTGELFF. The CDR3 coding sequence is TGTGCCAGCAGCCCAGAACAGGGCAGGAACACCGGGGAGCTGTTTTTT.

The gene calls are TRBV2 and TRBJ2-7, with no clear D. The CDR3 is made up of 15 amino acids. V was shortened by 3 bases and J by 1 base, with 13 bases between the two germline ends. Germline V CDR1 and CDR2: SNHLY, FYNNEI. The CDR3 DNA reads as TGTGCCAGCAGTGATAGAACAGCATCATCCTACGAGCAGTACTTC. Its protein product is CASSDRTASSYEQYF.

This chain links TRBV9 with TRBJ2-7; possibly TRBD2 for D (5 bases). The V gene's germline CDR1 is SGDLS and CDR2 YYNGEE. The CDR3 has 12 amino acids. V was pared by 3 bases and J by 7 bases, with 11 bases between. The CDR3 nucleotides read TGTGCCAGCAGCGCCCACCCGGGGGAGCAGTACTTC. This translates into CASSAHPGEQYF.

The rearrangement uses TRBV10-2 and TRBJ2-1, with 12 bases fitting TRBD2. This CDR3 comprises 13 residues. Germline lookup yields CDR1 WSHSY and CDR2 SAAADI. Losses at the gene ends were 8 bases for V and 7 bases for J; bases not matched to a gene: 3. CDR3 region: CASGLAGTNEQFF. DNA of the CDR3: TGCGCCAGCGGACTAGCGGGAACGAATGAGCAGTTCTTC.

Comment on this clone: One end of the junction fails to match germline, which may point to a read error. The chain combines TRBV29-1 with TRBJ2-3, with 9 bases lining up with TRBD1. This CDR3 has 14 amino acids. CDR1 SQVTM and CDR2 ANQGSEA come from the germline V gene. Written as DNA, the CDR3 is TGCAGCGTCGAAGGGGACAGGGCGGAAGATACGCAGTATTTT. It is translated as CSVEGDRAEDTQYF.

The CDR3 loop is CASSRADERVGGETQYF. The CDR3 DNA is TGTGCCAGCAGCCGGGCCGACGAGCGGGTCGGTGGGGAGACCCAGTACTTC. This chain joins TRBV9 and TRBJ2-5, with D perhaps matching TRBD2 (6 bases). The CDR3 covers 17 residues. The V gene lost 4 bases and the J gene lost 5 bases, with 24 bases spanning the gap. Per the germline V gene, CDR1 is SGDLS and CDR2 is YYNGEE.

The chain combines TRBV19 with TRBJ2-1, with 9 bases lining up with TRBD2. The CDR3 contains 15 residues. The V gene's germline CDR1 is LNHDA and CDR2 SQIVND (reference sequence). The trim removed 1 base at V and 9 bases at J, leaving 7 bases unmatched. The CDR3 region is CASSIVAGVPGEQFF. The CDR3 nucleotides are TGTGCCAGTAGTATAGTAGCGGGGGTACCGGGTGAGCAGTTCTTC.

The V and J genes are TRBV5-6 and TRBJ2-3; 11 bases fit TRBD2. Germline values: CDR1 SGHDT, CDR2 YYEEEE. Trimming cost V 2 bases and J 0 bases; bases outside gene matches: 5. The CDR3 covers 17 residues. In nucleotides, the CDR3 is TGTGCCAGCAGCTTCGCTAGCGGGGGGCTCAGCACAGATACGCAGTATTTT. This encodes CASSFASGGLSTDTQYF.

This sequence joins TRBV29-1 and TRBJ2-3; D is possibly TRBD2 (5 bases). There are 14 residues in the CDR3. Germline CDR1 SQVTM, CDR2 ANQGSEA. V was cut by 3 bases and J by 3 bases, with 13 bases left in between. The CDR3 region is CSVDSAGMTDTQYF. CDR3 bases: TGCAGCGTTGACAGTGCGGGTATGACAGATACGCAGTATTTT.